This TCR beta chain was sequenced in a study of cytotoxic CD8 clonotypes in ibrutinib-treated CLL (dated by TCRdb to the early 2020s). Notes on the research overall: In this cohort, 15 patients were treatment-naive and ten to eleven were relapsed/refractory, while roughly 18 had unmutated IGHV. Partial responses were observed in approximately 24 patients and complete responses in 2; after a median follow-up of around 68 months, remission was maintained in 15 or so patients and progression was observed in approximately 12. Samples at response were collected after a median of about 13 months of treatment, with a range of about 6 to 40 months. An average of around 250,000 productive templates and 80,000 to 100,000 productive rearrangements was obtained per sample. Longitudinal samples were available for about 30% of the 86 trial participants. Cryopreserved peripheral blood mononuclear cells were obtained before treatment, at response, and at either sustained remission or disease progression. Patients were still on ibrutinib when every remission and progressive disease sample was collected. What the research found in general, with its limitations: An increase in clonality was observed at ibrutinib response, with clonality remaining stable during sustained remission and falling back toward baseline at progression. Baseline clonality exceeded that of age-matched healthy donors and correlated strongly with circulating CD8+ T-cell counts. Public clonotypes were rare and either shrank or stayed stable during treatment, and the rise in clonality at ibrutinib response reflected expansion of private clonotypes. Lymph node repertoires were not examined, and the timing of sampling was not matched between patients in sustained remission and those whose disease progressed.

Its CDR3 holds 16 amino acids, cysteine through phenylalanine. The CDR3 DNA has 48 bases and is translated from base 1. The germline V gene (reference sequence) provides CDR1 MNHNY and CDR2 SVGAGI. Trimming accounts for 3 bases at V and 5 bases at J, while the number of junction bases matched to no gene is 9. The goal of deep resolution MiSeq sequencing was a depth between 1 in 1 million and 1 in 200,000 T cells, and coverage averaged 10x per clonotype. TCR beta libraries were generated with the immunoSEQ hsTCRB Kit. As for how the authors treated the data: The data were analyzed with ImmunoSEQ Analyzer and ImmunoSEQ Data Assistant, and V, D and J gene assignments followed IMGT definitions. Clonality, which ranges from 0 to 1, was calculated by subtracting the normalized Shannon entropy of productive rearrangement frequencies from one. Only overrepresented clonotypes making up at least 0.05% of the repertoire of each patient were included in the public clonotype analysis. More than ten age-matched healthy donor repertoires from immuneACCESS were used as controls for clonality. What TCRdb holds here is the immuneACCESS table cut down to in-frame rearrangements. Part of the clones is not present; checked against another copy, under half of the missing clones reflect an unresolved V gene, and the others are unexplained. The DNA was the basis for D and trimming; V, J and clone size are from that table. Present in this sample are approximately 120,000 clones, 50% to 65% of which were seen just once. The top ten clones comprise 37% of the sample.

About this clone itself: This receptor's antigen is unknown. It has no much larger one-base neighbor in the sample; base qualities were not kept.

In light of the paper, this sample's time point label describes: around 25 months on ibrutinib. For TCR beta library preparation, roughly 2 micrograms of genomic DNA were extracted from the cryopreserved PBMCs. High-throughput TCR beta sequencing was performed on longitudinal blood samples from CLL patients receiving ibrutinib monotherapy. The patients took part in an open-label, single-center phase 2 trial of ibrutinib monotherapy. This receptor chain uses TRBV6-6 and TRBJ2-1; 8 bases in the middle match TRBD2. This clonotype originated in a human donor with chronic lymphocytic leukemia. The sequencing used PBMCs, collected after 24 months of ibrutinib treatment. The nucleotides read TGTGCCAGCAGTTATGCTATAGCGGGGAAACACAATGAGCAGTTCTTC. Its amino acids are CASSYAIAGKHNEQFF.